Listed below are T cell receptor beta chains from one sample, sequenced in a study of blood T cell repertoires in COVID-19. The table came from immunoSEQ multiplex PCR; TCRdb's copy has only in-frame clones and leaves some out. The sample lists under 250,000 clones, 75% to 85% occurring once. Material: PBMCs or T cells enriched from blood (not recorded which). These receptors all stem from a woman in her fifties or sixties with acute COVID-19. Both conserved end residues are part of each CDR3. D genes are given only for firm matches. Expanded clones get a size class; other rows say once, few or many, or leave the size out.

d_gene,v_gene,abundance,j_gene,CDR3nt,CDR3aa
-,TRBV29-1,once,TRBJ2-1,-,CSVEDVASGALVF
-,TRBV5-1,once,TRBJ2-2,TGCGCCAGCAGCTTGAACAGGGAGCTGTTTTTT,CASSLNRELFF
-,TRBV18,-,TRBJ1-2,TGTGCCAGCTCACCAAAACCTGCCCCCGGGATGGGCTACACCTTC,CASSPKPAPGMGYTF
TRBD1,TRBV4-3,few,TRBJ1-2,TGCGCCAGCAGCGAACAAACAGGGGATGGCTACACCTTC,CASSEQTGDGYTF
-,TRBV30,-,TRBJ1-1,TGTGCCTGGAGGCGCGGCACTGAAGCTTTCTTT,CAWRRGTEAFF
TRBD1,TRBV7-3,-,TRBJ2-7,TGTGCCAGCAGCTCCGACAGGGGTTACGAGCAGTACTTC,CASSSDRGYEQYF
TRBD1,TRBV6-1,-,TRBJ1-3,TGTGCCAGCAGTGAAGGGGGACAGTTCTCTGGAAACACCATATATTTT,CASSEGGQFSGNTIYF
-,TRBV18,-,TRBJ2-1,TGTGCCAGCTCACAGCAAAATGAGCAGTTCTTC,CASSQQNEQFF
TRBD2,TRBV11-2,few,TRBJ2-1,TGTGCCAGCAGCTTTACCGGGACTAGCGGGGGATATCTAAATGAGCAGTTCTTC,CASSFTGTSGGYLNEQFF
-,TRBV30,-,TRBJ1-2,TGTGCCTGGGGGGGGACTGATCGGGGCTACACCTTC,CAWGGTDRGYTF
-,TRBV2,-,TRBJ2-7,TGTGCCAGCAGTGTGGTAGCGGCCTACGAGCAGTACTTC,CASSVVAAYEQYF
-,TRBV19,-,TRBJ2-7,TGTGCCAGTAGTGCAGGCTCCTACGAGCAGTACTTC,CASSAGSYEQYF
-,TRBV30,-,TRBJ1-3,TGTGCCTGGAGTCGACACCAGAACTCTGGAAACACCATATATTTT,CAWSRHQNSGNTIYF
TRBD1,TRBV5-4,-,TRBJ1-6,TGTGCCAGCAGCTTGTGGGGGACAGGGAGTAATTCACCCCTCCACTTT,CASSLWGTGSNSPLHF
-,TRBV7-2,-,TRBJ2-3,TGTGCCAGCAGCTTAGGTCTTCGGGGGGATACGCAGTATTTT,CASSLGLRGDTQYF
-,TRBV4-3,-,TRBJ2-3,TGCGCCAGCAGCCTTGGGGGGGCCACAGATACGCAGTATTTT,CASSLGGATDTQYF
TRBD2,TRBV7-3,-,TRBJ2-1,TGTGCCAGCAGCCCAATAGCGGGGGGGCCCGCACATGAGCAGTTCTTC,CASSPIAGGPAHEQFF
TRBD2,TRBV5-1,-,TRBJ2-5,TGCGCCAGCAGCACTCCTAGCGGGGGGCCGGGAGAGACCCAGTACTTC,CASSTPSGGPGETQYF
TRBD1,TRBV7-2,-,TRBJ1-2,TGTGCCAGCAGCTCGGACAGGGCCGCAAATGGCTACACCTTC,CASSSDRAANGYTF
-,TRBV4-1,-,TRBJ1-3,TGCGCCAGCAGCCAAGACCCGGGTGTCGTTGACACCATATATTTT,CASSQDPGVVDTIYF
-,TRBV12-3/TRBV12-4,-,TRBJ1-5,TGTGCCAGCACTCTCCCAGGTGGGCAGCCCCAGCATTTT,CASTLPGGQPQHF
-,TRBV7-2,-,TRBJ1-2,TGTGCCAGCAGCTTTCGTGAGACACTCTATGGCTACACCTTC,CASSFRETLYGYTF
-,TRBV29-1,-,TRBJ1-4,TGCAGCGTTGAATTTTTGGGGGCGGATGAAAAACTGTTTTTT,CSVEFLGADEKLFF
-,TRBV5-4,-,TRBJ2-2,TGTGCCAGCAGCCCAGGGGAAGGGAACACCGGGGAGCTGTTTTTT,CASSPGEGNTGELFF
-,TRBV10-3,once,TRBJ1-1,TGTGCCACCTGGTATCAGGGCGGCACTGAAGCTTTCTTT,CATWYQGGTEAFF
-,TRBV11-2,-,TRBJ2-5,TGTGCCAGCAGCTTAGGAAGCGGGCTGGGATTCCAAGAGACCCAGTACTTC,CASSLGSGLGFQETQYF
TRBD2,TRBV6-4,-,TRBJ2-1,TGTGCCAGCAGCCTGACTAGCGGGGGGAGCGAGCAGTTCTTC,CASSLTSGGSEQFF
TRBD1,TRBV4-2,-,TRBJ1-6,TGTGCCAGCAGCCAAGAATCGGGACAGAATTCACCCCTCCACTTT,CASSQESGQNSPLHF
-,TRBV6-5,-,TRBJ1-2,TGTGCCAGCAGTTACGCCGTTAACGTCGACTCTTATGGCTACACCTTC,CASSYAVNVDSYGYTF
-,TRBV12-3/TRBV12-4,once,TRBJ1-6,TGTGCCAGCAGTTTTAGTTCGGATTCACCCCTCCACTTT,CASSFSSDSPLHF
-,TRBV28,-,TRBJ1-2,TGTGCCAGCAGTTCCCCGCCAGTTCATTATGGCTACACCTTC,CASSSPPVHYGYTF
-,TRBV2,-,TRBJ1-6,TGTGCCAGCAGCGAACAGGGATTAGGGAATTCACCCCTCCACTTT,CASSEQGLGNSPLHF
-,TRBV19,-,TRBJ1-1,TGTGCCAGTAGTCCAAGGGGATCTGAAGCTTTCTTT,CASSPRGSEAFF
-,TRBV14,-,TRBJ1-1,TGTGCCAGCAGCCAGGGGGGCACTGAAGCTTTCTTT,CASSQGGTEAFF
TRBD2,TRBV19,-,TRBJ2-3,TGTGCCAGTAGTATCCGGGTCTCGCGGGGGGGCCGGGATACGCAGTATTTT,CASSIRVSRGGRDTQYF
TRBD1,TRBV9,-,TRBJ1-4,TGTGCCAGCAGCTTAGAACCAGGGGGCATTGGGGGTGAAAAACTGTTTTTT,CASSLEPGGIGGEKLFF
-,TRBV4-1,-,TRBJ1-2,TGCGCCAGCAGCCAAGATAGGGGACTAAACAGGGAGAACTATGGCTACACCTTC,CASSQDRGLNRENYGYTF
-,TRBV10-3,-,TRBJ2-1,TGTGCCATCAGTGAGTCGCAGGCGAGCTCCTACAATGAGCAGTTCTTC,CAISESQASSYNEQFF
TRBD2,TRBV7-8,-,TRBJ2-5,TGTGCCAGCAGCTTGGGACTAGCGGGGGTAGAGACCCAGTACTTC,CASSLGLAGVETQYF
TRBD1,TRBV6-5,-,TRBJ1-1,TGTGCCAGCAGTTACGGGACAGATGAAGCTTTCTTT,CASSYGTDEAFF
-,TRBV3-1/TRBV3-2,-,TRBJ2-3,TGTGCCAGCAGCCAACCTTTCCAGGGCAACTACAGAGCAGATACGCAGTATTTT,CASSQPFQGNYRADTQYF
-,TRBV4-3,-,TRBJ2-7,TGCGCCAGCAGCCAAGAAACCCAGTACGAGCAGTACTTC,CASSQETQYEQYF
TRBD1,TRBV18,-,TRBJ1-2,TGTGCCAGCTCACCGCCCCTCGTGACAGGGGCAAAGGGCTACACCTTC,CASSPPLVTGAKGYTF
-,TRBV21-1,-,TRBJ2-3,TGTGCCAGCAGCCCCCAGGGGAGACGGGTTACAGATACGCAGTATTTT,CASSPQGRRVTDTQYF
-,TRBV27,-,TRBJ1-2,TGTGCCAGCACGCGGTCGACAGGTTATGGCTACACCTTC,CASTRSTGYGYTF
-,TRBV12-5,-,TRBJ2-1,TGTGCTAGTGGTTCCCGTTTAGAGATGGCCTACAATGAGCAGTTCTTC,CASGSRLEMAYNEQFF
-,TRBV6-1,-,TRBJ2-7,TGTGCCAGCAGGGGCGCAACGGGAAGTGGCTACGAGCAGTACTTC,CASRGATGSGYEQYF
-,TRBV19,-,TRBJ2-2,TGTGCCAGTAGTATTGGGGCAGGGAACACCGGGGAGCTGTTTTTT,CASSIGAGNTGELFF
-,TRBV6-5,-,TRBJ1-3,TGTGCCAGCAGTTACCGACAGCCTGGAAACACCATATATTTT,CASSYRQPGNTIYF
TRBD1,TRBV10-3,few,TRBJ1-1,TGTGCCATCAGTGAGTCACAGGGGTTGTACACTGAAGCTTTCTTT,CAISESQGLYTEAFF
TRBD1,TRBV4-1,once,TRBJ1-1,TGCGCCAGCAGCCAGGAGCGACAGGGGGCTGAAGCTTTCTTT,CASSQERQGAEAFF
TRBD1,TRBV5-4,-,TRBJ1-2,TGTGCCAGCAGCTCGGGACAGGGTTTTATCTCGGACTATGGCTACACCTTC,CASSSGQGFISDYGYTF
-,TRBV29-1,once,TRBJ1-2,TGCAGCGTTGTCCAGGGCCTCTATGGCTACACCTTC,CSVVQGLYGYTF
-,TRBV2,-,TRBJ2-2,TGTGCCAGCAGCCTAGTCACCGGGGAGCTGTTTTTT,CASSLVTGELFF
-,TRBV6-5,-,TRBJ1-1,TGTGCCAGCAGTCCTAGAACCGGGGGTATTACTGAAGCTTTCTTT,CASSPRTGGITEAFF